These T cell receptor beta chains were read from a single sample in a study of graft-versus-host responses after intestinal transplantation. Their recognized antigens are unknown. The protocol was immunoSEQ multiplex PCR, while the TCRdb copy is restricted to in-frame clones and leaves out a portion. In the table there are approximately 25,000 clones, roughly 86% of which are singletons. The source material was unstimulated CD8+ T cells sorted from spleen or lymph node cells, sampled before transplant. The receptors were sampled from a human donor who was the organ donor for an intestinal transplant. Each CDR3 is given with its conserved first and last residue. The D gene is left open where the match is weak. Rows may omit the clone size; those that give it use once, few, many or a size class.

D	J	V	size	DNA	CDR3
NA	TRBJ1-6	TRBV13	NA	TGTGCCAGCAGCTTGATTGGGGAATCCTATAATTCACCCCTCCACTTT	CASSLIGESYNSPLHF
NA	TRBJ2-2	TRBV4-3	NA	TGCGCCAGCAGCCAAGATTCAGGCCATACCGGGGAGCTGTTTTTT	CASSQDSGHTGELFF
NA	TRBJ1-2	TRBV5-6	NA	TGTGCCAGCAGCTTCCGATCGGGTTCTAACTATGGCTACACCTTC	CASSFRSGSNYGYTF
TRBD2	TRBJ2-1	TRBV7-6	NA	TGTGCCAGCAGCTTAGCGGAAGTAAGGGTCAGCGGGGTTTACAATGAGCAGTTCTTC	CASSLAEVRVSGVYNEQFF
TRBD1	TRBJ2-5	TRBV2	NA	TGTGCCAGCAGGGGGGACAGGGAAAGGGAGACCCAGTACTTC	CASRGDRERETQYF
NA	TRBJ2-1	TRBV5-4	NA	TGTGCCAGCAACTCCTACAATGAGCAGTTCTTC	CASNSYNEQFF
TRBD2	TRBJ2-7	TRBV13	NA	TGTGCCAGCAGCCCCTTCCGTAGCGGGAGTCCCTCCGAGCAGTACTTC	CASSPFRSGSPSEQYF
NA	TRBJ1-1	TRBV6-1	once	TGTGCCAGCAGTGAAGGACGGTATAGGGTCCCTGAAGCTTTCTTT	CASSEGRYRVPEAFF
TRBD1	TRBJ2-1	TRBV4-3	NA	TGCGCCAGCAGCCAAGCGGGACAGGCGAGCAATGAGCAGTTCTTC	CASSQAGQASNEQFF
TRBD1	TRBJ1-6	TRBV11-3	once	TGTGCCAGCAGCCGGGACAGGGGGAATTCACCCCTCCACTTT	CASSRDRGNSPLHF
TRBD2	TRBJ2-1	TRBV19	NA	TGTGCCAGTAGTCCCGCCGCACTAGCGGGGAATGAGCAGTTCTTC	CASSPAALAGNEQFF
NA	TRBJ1-1	TRBV30	NA	TGTGCCTGGAGTGTACATTACAGGGACGAAGCTTTCTTT	CAWSVHYRDEAFF
NA	TRBJ2-7	TRBV5-6	NA	TGTGCCAGCAGCTTCGGATACGAGCAGTACTTC	CASSFGYEQYF
NA	TRBJ1-2	TRBV9	NA	TGTGCCAGCAGCGTAGGACCCAGCTATGGCTACACCTTC	CASSVGPSYGYTF
TRBD2	TRBJ2-1	TRBV13	once	TGTGCCAGCAGCTTTGAGCGGGGTTACAATGAGCAGTTCTTC	CASSFERGYNEQFF
NA	TRBJ1-1	TRBV5-4	once	TGTGCCAGCAGCTTGTTTTTAGGGAACACTGAAGCTTTCTTT	CASSLFLGNTEAFF
NA	TRBJ2-1	TRBV27	NA	TGTGCCAGCAGTTTTGGGAGCTCCTACAATGAGCAGTTCTTC	CASSFGSSYNEQFF
NA	TRBJ1-5	TRBV11-2	NA	TGTGCCAGCAGCCCTGAAGATGGAAATCAGCCCCAGCATTTT	CASSPEDGNQPQHF
NA	TRBJ2-1	TRBV2	NA	TGTGCCACCAGCCGGGACCCTTACGGTGAGCAGTTCTTC	CATSRDPYGEQFF
NA	TRBJ1-1	TRBV19	NA	TGTGCCAGTAGTATGAGGACAGAAAACACTGAAGCTTTCTTT	CASSMRTENTEAFF
NA	TRBJ2-7	TRBV11-2	few	TGTGCCAGCAGCCGGGACTACGAGCAGTACTTC	CASSRDYEQYF
NA	TRBJ2-7	TRBV13	few	TGTGCCAGCAGCTCGCAGGATCCGCCCCATCCGCCGGGCTACGAGCAGTACTTC	CASSSQDPPHPPGYEQYF
NA	TRBJ1-3	TRBV6-6	NA	TGTGCCAGCAGTTCAGGGGTCTCTGGAAACACCATATATTTT	CASSSGVSGNTIYF
NA	TRBJ2-7	TRBV12-5	NA	TGTGCTAGTGGTCATTCGGGACGCGAGCAGTACTTC	CASGHSGREQYF
NA	TRBJ2-7	TRBV30	NA	TGTGCCTGGAGTGACTCCTACGAGCAGTACTTC	CAWSDSYEQYF
NA	TRBJ2-4	TRBV21-1	NA	TGTGCCAGCAGCGGTAGTTGGGGCGAGAGAATCGGCAAAAACATTCAGTACTTC	CASSGSWGERIGKNIQYF
NA	TRBJ1-3	TRBV19	NA	TGTGCCAGTAGTATAGTCGACGGATCCAGCTCTGGAAACACCATATATTTT	CASSIVDGSSSGNTIYF
TRBD2	TRBJ2-1	TRBV6-5	once	TGTGCCAGCAGTCTCGGACTAGCGGGATACAATGAGCAGTTCTTC	CASSLGLAGYNEQFF
TRBD2	TRBJ2-3	TRBV2	NA	TGTGCCAGCCCGTTGCCGCGGGAGGGTGGCACAGATACGCAGTATTTT	CASPLPREGGTDTQYF
NA	TRBJ2-1	TRBV5-1	NA	TGCGCCAGCAGCTTGGCCCGGCAGGGCAATGAGCAGTTCTTC	CASSLARQGNEQFF
NA	TRBJ1-6	TRBV9	once	TGTGCCAGCAGCGTTAGGGGGGATTCACCCCTCCACTTT	CASSVRGDSPLHF
TRBD2	TRBJ2-7	TRBV18	NA	TGTGCCAGCTCACCTAGCGGGGGGGCCTACGAGCAGTACTTC	CASSPSGGAYEQYF
NA	TRBJ2-2	TRBV21-1	NA	TGTGCCAGCAGCAAAGGACAGGGGGCGAACACCGGGGAGCTGTTTTTT	CASSKGQGANTGELFF
NA	TRBJ2-3	TRBV6-5	NA	TGTGCCACCACGGCGGGAACTGATACGCAGTATTTT	CATTAGTDTQYF
NA	TRBJ2-5	TRBV5-1	once	TGCGCCAGCAGCCCGGGACTCTCCGAGACCCAGTACTTC	CASSPGLSETQYF
NA	TRBJ2-7	TRBV4-3	once	TGCGCCAGCAGCCAAGATTTAAGTGGTTCGGCGTGGGAGCAGTACTTC	CASSQDLSGSAWEQYF
NA	TRBJ1-2	TRBV5-6	NA	TGTGCCAGCACCCAGGGCTTAGGGGGCTACACCTTC	CASTQGLGGYTF
NA	TRBJ1-1	TRBV10-3	NA	TGTGCCATCCGAGAGGAGGGCATGCCTGAAGCTTTCTTT	CAIREEGMPEAFF
TRBD1	TRBJ1-1	TRBV5-5	NA	TGTGCCAGCAGGACAGGGGCGATGAACACTGAAGCTTTCTTT	CASRTGAMNTEAFF
NA	TRBJ1-3	TRBV19	NA	TGTGCCAGAGGTGGAAAGGGTATGGTCGGAAACACCATATATTTT	CARGGKGMVGNTIYF
TRBD2	TRBJ2-1	TRBV5-4	few	TGTGCCAGCAAGCTAGCGGGTTCCTTCAACAATGAGCAGTTCTTC	CASKLAGSFNNEQFF